Given below is one TCR beta chain in context. Its antigen is still unknown. The sample comes from a study of cytomegalovirus exposure and HLA in healthy donors. CDR3 size: 12 residues. CDR1 and CDR2 (germline): MDHEN, SYDVKM. The V and J ends lost 5 bases and 9 bases, in that order; junction bases with no gene match: 6. Whole-study findings and limits: Later analysis indicated greater clonal expansion among HLA-associated TCR beta chains than among equally common other chains. As a later analysis showed, several of the most significant clusters appeared to be linked to common viral pathogens. Some 17,000 TCR beta sequences were associated with HLA alleles at 0.05 false discovery rate in a later analysis.

The PCR made use of 60 Vbeta and 13 Jbeta primers. Some clones are missing from TCRdb's copy, which holds only in-frame ones; the method was immunoSEQ multiplex PCR. The data contain 190,000 or so clones, roughly four fifths of them seen just once; the ten biggest clones take up 1.6%. This chain joins TRBV28 and TRBJ2-7; 8 positions agree with TRBD1. The TCR was taken from a man aged 50 to 60 in good health and CMV-seronegative. Sequencing was done on a sample of PBMCs. CDR3 region: CASSGGQGGQYF. The CDR3 bases are TGTGCCAGCAGTGGCGGACAGGGAGGGCAGTACTTC. Complete variable domain (other parts from reference TRBV28 and TRBJ2-7): DVKVTQSSRYLVKRTGEKVFLECVQDMDHENMFWYRQDPGLGLRLIYFSYDVKMKEKGDIPEGYSVSREKKERFSLILESASTNQTSMYLCASSGGQGGQYFGPGTRLTVT.